Presented here are 5 T cell receptor beta chains from one specimen sequenced in a study of T cell responses to AZD1222 COVID-19 vaccine. TCRdb's table, derived via immunoSEQ multiplex PCR, lists solely in-frame clones and lacks some. The sample includes approximately 300,000 clones, approximately 94% of them seen just once. Sample: peripheral blood, taken 28 days after the second AZD1222 dose. All receptors come from an adult who received the AZD1222 COVID-19 vaccine.

The rearrangement joins TRBV6-5 to TRBJ1-4, with a possible D match to TRBD1 (5 bases). The CDR3 has 15 residues. Germline V gives CDR1 MNHEY, CDR2 SVGAGI. Deletions cut 6 bases from V and 5 bases from J, with 16 bases between. CDR3 nucleotides: TGTGCCAGCAGAGGGGACCGAACACCGAATGAAAAACTGTTTTTT. This sequence encodes CASRGDRTPNEKLFF.

This rearrangement joins TRBV18 to TRBJ2-3; perhaps TRBD2 as D (5 bases). Per the germline V gene, CDR1 is KGHSH and CDR2 is LQKENI. V lost 2 bases and J lost 3, with 6 bases in between. The CDR3 runs 13 residues. The CDR3 nucleotides read TGTGCCAGCTCACCAGGACTGACAGATACGCAGTATTTT. Its translation is CASSPGLTDTQYF.

The chain is built from TRBV28 and TRBJ1-1, with D possibly being TRBD1 (5 bases). Germline V lookup: CDR1 MDHEN, CDR2 SYDVKM. The CDR3 runs 13 residues. V was clipped by 8 bases and J by 4 bases, with 14 bases between them. The CDR3 DNA reads TGTGCCAGCGGGGACGGCCTCGGCACTGAAGCTTTCTTT. Its translation is CASGDGLGTEAFF.

V is TRBV6-5 and J is TRBJ2-7; D not certain. Trimming cost V 0 bases and J 3 bases, with 9 bases left between them. The CDR3 has 14 amino acids. Germline loops: CDR1 MNHEY, CDR2 SVGAGI. The CDR3 bases are TGTGCCAGCAGTTACTCCGGGCAGCTCTACGAGCAGTACTTC. Encoded protein: CASSYSGQLYEQYF.

The chain employs TRBV28 and TRBJ2-3; 13 nucleotides align to TRBD2. CDR1 MDHEN and CDR2 SYDVKM come from the germline V gene. This CDR3 contains 17 residues. Trimming at V came to 5 bases and at J to 4 bases, leaving 9 bases not matched to a gene. The CDR3 sequence is CASSPLGLAGDADTQYF. CDR3 DNA: TGTGCCAGCAGTCCTCTCGGACTAGCGGGAGATGCAGATACGCAGTATTTT.